This TCR beta chain was profiled in a study of blood T cell repertoires in COVID-19. The wider study: The United States, Italy and Spain provided the acute and convalescent COVID-19 samples. From T cells, B-cell-depleted T cells, or PBMCs came the material, which was cDNA or gDNA.

The CDR3 length is 14 residues. CDR1 is SGHNT, CDR2 YYREEE, per germline (reference sequence). Between the trimmed V and J ends, which lost 3 bases and 3 bases, there was a span of 12 bases. Authors' analysis steps: It was from reference gene primer amplification that nucleated cell counts were estimated. The assay was immunoSEQ multiplex PCR, and TCRdb's table has in-frame clones only and misses some. V and J calls and clone size come straight from that table; D and trimming were deduced from the DNA. The sample lists hundreds of thousands of clones; about 90% were seen once. The sample taken for sequencing was PBMCs or T cells enriched from blood (not recorded which). The TCR originated in a man in his thirties or forties who had recovered from COVID-19. The rearrangement uses TRBV5-4 and TRBJ1-1; a weak D match, TRBD1 (5 bases). The CDR3 region is CASSSRTGDTEAFF. CDR3 DNA: TGTGCCAGCAGCTCACGGACGGGGGACACTGAAGCTTTCTTT.